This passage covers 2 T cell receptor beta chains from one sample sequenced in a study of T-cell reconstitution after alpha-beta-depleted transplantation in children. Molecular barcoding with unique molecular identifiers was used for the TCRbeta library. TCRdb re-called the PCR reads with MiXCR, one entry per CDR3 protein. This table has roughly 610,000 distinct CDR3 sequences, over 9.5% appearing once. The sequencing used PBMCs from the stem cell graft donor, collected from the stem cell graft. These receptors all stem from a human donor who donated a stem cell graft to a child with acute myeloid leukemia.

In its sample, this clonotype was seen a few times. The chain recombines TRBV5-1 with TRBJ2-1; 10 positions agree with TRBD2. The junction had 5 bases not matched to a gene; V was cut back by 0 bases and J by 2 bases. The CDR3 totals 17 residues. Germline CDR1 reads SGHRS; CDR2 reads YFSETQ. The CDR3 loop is CASSLGVLAGTYNEQFF. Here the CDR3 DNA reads TGCGCCAGCAGCTTGGGGGTACTAGCGGGAACCTACAATGAGCAGTTCTTC.

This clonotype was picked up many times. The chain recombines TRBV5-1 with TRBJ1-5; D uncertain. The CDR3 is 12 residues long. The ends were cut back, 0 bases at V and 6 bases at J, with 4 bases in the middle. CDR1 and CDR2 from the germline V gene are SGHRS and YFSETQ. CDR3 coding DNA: TGCGCCAGCAGCTTGGACGGTCAGCCCCAGCATTTT. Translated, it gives CASSLDGQPQHF.